This entry lists 14 T cell receptor beta chains sequenced from one sample in a study of technical replicates of blood from several donors. Only in-frame clones appear in the TCRdb table, and some are missing; sequencing was by immunoSEQ multiplex PCR. The table shows tens of thousands of clones, with roughly 92% occurring only once. Sequencing used T cells isolated from PBMCs. The receptors originated from a human donor in good health.

The chain carries TRBV4-1 and TRBJ1-2, with TRBD1 matching 7 bases. V lost 3 bases, J lost 4 bases, and 5 bases stayed unmatched. Germline loops: CDR1 MGHRA, CDR2 YSYEKL. The CDR3 contains 14 residues. CDR3 sequence (DNA): TGCGCCAGCAGCCAGAGGGGACAGACCTATGGCTACACCTTC. As protein: CASSQRGQTYGYTF.

The DNA of the CDR3 is TGCAGCTTCCGGGACAGTGGATCCTACGAGCAGTACTTC. It is translated as CSFRDSGSYEQYF. V and J are TRBV29-1 and TRBJ2-7; the match to TRBD1 covers 7 bases. Germline V gene data show CDR1 as SQVTM and CDR2 as ANQGSEA. The CDR3 sequence is 13 residues long. The V and J ends lost 8 bases and 1 base, in that order; junction bases with no gene match: 8.

The chain uses TRBV6-1 and TRBJ1-1; 7 bases align to TRBD1. Germline loops: CDR1 MNHNS, CDR2 SASEGT. The CDR3 covers 13 residues. J was trimmed by 10 bases and V by 7 bases; bases with no gene match: 12. CDR3 in amino acids: CASTQLGQVGAFF. CDR3 DNA: TGTGCCAGCACCCAACTAGGACAGGTGGGAGCTTTCTTT.

V is TRBV7-2 and J is TRBJ2-7; tentative D call: TRBD2 (6 bases). Germline lookup yields CDR1 SGHTA and CDR2 FQGNSA. CDR3 length: 14 amino acids. Trimming shortened V by 1 base and J by 6 bases, and 13 bases separated the two germline ends. CDR3 nucleotides: TGTGCCAGCAGCTTAGTGGGACTCAACCCCGAGCAGTACTTC. Translation gives CASSLVGLNPEQYF. Combining the CDR3 with reference TRBV7-2 and TRBJ2-7 gives the whole variable domain GAGVSQSPSNKVTEKGKDVELRCDPISGHTALYWYRQSLGQGLEFLIYFQGNSAPDKSGLPSDRFSAERTGGSVSTLTIQRTQQEDSAVYLCASSLVGLNPEQYFGPGTRLTVT.

This chain connects TRBV7-3 to TRBJ2-3; 12 nucleotides line up with TRBD2. The CDR3 sequence is 15 residues long. The V segment lost 5 bases and the J segment 4 bases; nucleotides outside the gene matches: 4. The germline V gene encodes CDR1 SGHTA and CDR2 FQGTGA. Here the CDR3 DNA reads TGTGCCAGCAGCCGTCTAGCGGGAGGGCCAGATACGCAGTATTTT. This codes for CASSRLAGGPDTQYF.

The rearrangement uses TRBV6-5 and TRBJ1-1; a possible D gene is TRBD1 (6 bases). V was cut by 10 bases and J by 2 bases, with 17 bases left in between. The CDR3 consists of 14 residues. Germline-derived CDR1 and CDR2 are MNHEY and SVGAGI. Written as DNA, the CDR3 is TGTGCCACCGCACCTAAACAGGGTAACACTGAAGCTTTCTTT. It specifies CATAPKQGNTEAFF.

The V and J genes are TRBV9 and TRBJ2-7, with 8 bases matching TRBD2. V shed 4 bases and J 3 bases; nucleotides not matched to a gene: 6. Looked up from germline, CDR1 is SGDLS and CDR2 is YYNGEE. This CDR3 comprises 14 residues. The CDR3, as DNA: TGTGCCAGCAGCCCCGACGGGGGGGGCTACGAGCAGTACTTC. Amino acids: CASSPDGGGYEQYF.

The chain is built from TRBV30 and TRBJ1-5; the D gene is possibly TRBD1 (5 bases). CDR3 length: 13 amino acids. Per germline, CDR1 GTSNPN and CDR2 SVGIG (reference sequence). The V and J ends lost 0 bases and 4 bases respectively, with 7 bases between them. The CDR3 DNA reads TGTGCCTGGAGTGTCCAGGGAAATCAGCCCCAGCATTTT. Translated: CAWSVQGNQPQHF.

The rearrangement links TRBV7-3 to TRBJ2-7; 7 bases are a match to TRBD1. The CDR3 sequence is 13 residues long. CDR1 and CDR2 from the germline V gene are SGHTA and FQGTGA. V lost 6 bases, J lost 3 bases, and 5 bases stayed unmatched. CDR3 protein: CASSYRTGYEQYF. DNA for the CDR3: TGTGCCAGCAGTTATCGGACAGGCTACGAGCAGTACTTC.

This chain uses TRBV9 with TRBJ2-3, with TRBD2 matching over 8 bases. Germline V lookup: CDR1 SGDLS, CDR2 YYNGEE. With V trimmed by 2 bases and J by 0 bases, 2 bases remained unmatched. The CDR3 length is 15 residues. The CDR3 region has the DNA TGTGCCAGCAGCGTTTCTAGCGGGAGCACAGATACGCAGTATTTT. As protein: CASSVSSGSTDTQYF.

The V gene is TRBV6-1, the J gene TRBJ1-2; D not resolved. The CDR3 length is 13 residues. V was cut by 2 bases and J by 2 bases, with 6 bases left in between. Germline V lookup: CDR1 MNHNS, CDR2 SASEGT. The CDR3 nucleotides read TGTGCCAGCAGTGAATTACTGAACTATGGCTACACCTTC. Encoded protein: CASSELLNYGYTF.

V and J are TRBV25-1 and TRBJ2-7; D is undetermined. The CDR3 is 13 amino acids. Germline V CDR1 and CDR2: MGHDK, SYGVNS. Trimming took off 2 bases at V and 2 bases at J, with 7 bases between the two ends. The CDR3 is CASSEPVTYEQYF. The CDR3 DNA reads as TGTGCCAGCAGTGAACCAGTTACCTACGAGCAGTACTTC.

The chain carries TRBV4-1 and TRBJ2-7, with 13 bases identical to TRBD2. The CDR3 sequence is 17 residues long. The trim removed 4 bases at V and 1 base at J, leaving 7 bases unmatched. Germline V lookup: CDR1 MGHRA, CDR2 YSYEKL. CDR3 sequence (DNA): TGCGCCAGCAGCCTGGGACTAGCGGGGACCTTTTCCTACGAGCAGTACTTC. Protein product: CASSLGLAGTFSYEQYF.

This chain joins TRBV5-4 and TRBJ2-7; D is uncertain. This CDR3 is built from 15 residues. With 0 bases removed from V and 5 bases from J, the gap between germline ends came to 15 bases. The germline V gene encodes CDR1 SGHNT and CDR2 YYREEE (reference sequence). Here the CDR3 reads CASSLGLTVLDEQYF. CDR3 DNA: TGTGCCAGCAGCTTGGGTCTAACGGTACTCGACGAGCAGTACTTC.